These T cell receptor beta chains were read from a single sample in a study of blood T cell repertoires in COVID-19. The method was immunoSEQ multiplex PCR; TCRdb's version includes in-frame clones alone and lacks a portion of them. The sample lists some 270,000 clones; approximately 90% were seen once. The sample was PBMCs or T cells enriched from blood (not recorded which). Every receptor here comes from a man in his forties who had been exposed to COVID-19. CDR3s include the opening cysteine and the closing phenylalanine or tryptophan. A D gene is named only where the DNA matches it firmly. Expanded clones get a size class; other rows say once, few or many, or leave the size out.

D gene,clone size,J gene,V gene,CDR3 protein,CDR3 DNA
-,-,TRBJ1-5,TRBV27,CASSPLPRGMPHYQPQHF,TGTGCCAGCAGTCCACTCCCCCGCGGTATGCCGCATTATCAGCCCCAGCATTTT
TRBD1,-,TRBJ1-2,TRBV5-6,CASSLGQGVGGYTF,TGTGCCAGCAGCTTAGGACAGGGGGTAGGTGGCTACACCTTC
TRBD2,-,TRBJ2-7,TRBV19,CASRKTSGAYEQYF,TGTGCCAGTAGGAAGACTAGCGGTGCCTACGAGCAGTACTTC
TRBD1,-,TRBJ2-7,TRBV5-1,CASSLGQGARYEQYF,TGCGCCAGCAGCCTCGGACAGGGGGCCCGCTACGAGCAGTACTTC
-,-,TRBJ1-1,TRBV6-6,CASSVTGNTEAFF,TGTGCCAGCAGTGTCACAGGTAACACTGAAGCTTTCTTT
-,-,TRBJ1-4,TRBV10-3,CATAGGSDEKLFF,TGTGCCACCGCCGGGGGTAGTGATGAAAAACTGTTTTTT
-,-,TRBJ1-1,TRBV11-3,CASSLDTGLGEAFF,TGTGCCAGCAGCTTAGACACAGGGTTAGGTGAAGCTTTCTTT
-,once,TRBJ2-1,TRBV5-4,CASSLEGVLSSSYNEQFF,TGTGCCAGCAGCTTGGAGGGGGTGCTTTCGAGCTCCTACAATGAGCAGTTCTTC
TRBD1,-,TRBJ2-5,TRBV5-1,CASSLFWDRGLQETQYF,TGCGCCAGCAGCTTGTTCTGGGACAGGGGCCTCCAAGAGACCCAGTACTTC
-,-,TRBJ2-5,TRBV21-1,CASSKVGSWYETQYF,TGTGCCAGCAGCAAAGTCGGGAGCTGGTATGAGACCCAGTACTTC
-,-,TRBJ1-6,TRBV5-1,CASSWTGEDSPLHF,TGCGCCAGCAGCTGGACTGGAGAAGATTCACCCCTCCACTTT
TRBD1,-,TRBJ1-5,TRBV19,CASSPVGQGGQPQHF,TGTGCCAGTAGTCCTGTAGGACAGGGAGGGCAGCCCCAGCATTTT
-,-,TRBJ2-3,TRBV10-2,CASSDRTASTDTQYF,TGCGCCAGCAGTGATCGGACAGCAAGCACAGATACGCAGTATTTT
TRBD2,-,TRBJ2-1,TRBV15,CATSREGEGEQFF,TGTGCCACCAGCAGAGAGGGGGAGGGTGAGCAGTTCTTC
-,-,TRBJ1-5,TRBV30,CAWSGSGDQPQHF,TGTGCCTGGAGTGGAAGCGGGGATCAGCCCCAGCATTTT
-,-,TRBJ2-2,TRBV5-1,CASSSYVSVGGELFF,TGCGCCAGCAGCTCCTATGTTTCGGTCGGCGGGGAGCTGTTTTTT
-,-,TRBJ1-5,TRBV6-5,CASSTRHLSNQPQHF,TGTGCCAGCAGCACCCGACACCTTAGCAATCAGCCCCAGCATTTT
TRBD2,-,TRBJ2-7,TRBV7-8,CASSLEVAGGHQYF,TGTGCCAGCAGCTTAGAAGTAGCGGGAGGGCATCAGTACTTC
-,once,TRBJ1-1,TRBV7-6,CASSSLGGKAFF,TGTGCCAGCAGCTCTCTTGGGGGGAAAGCTTTCTTT
TRBD1,-,TRBJ1-1,TRBV10-3,CATTPQGLSAEAFF,TGTGCCACGACCCCACAGGGGTTATCTGCTGAAGCTTTCTTT
-,-,TRBJ2-5,TRBV5-4,CASSLETGSEETQYF,TGTGCCAGCAGCTTAGAGACCGGGTCTGAAGAGACCCAGTACTTC
-,-,TRBJ1-2,TRBV5-1,CASSPTRGQGGYGYTF,TGCGCCAGCAGCCCCACCCGCGGTCAGGGTGGCTATGGCTACACCTTC
-,-,TRBJ1-2,TRBV29-1,CSVPTGPYGYTF,TGCAGCGTCCCGACAGGCCCCTATGGCTACACCTTC
-,-,TRBJ1-1,TRBV7-9,CASSLPGGNTEAFF,TGTGCCAGCAGCTTACCCGGGGGGAACACTGAAGCTTTCTTT
TRBD1,few,TRBJ1-1,TRBV7-6,CASSDRATEAFF,TGTGCCAGCAGCGACAGGGCGACTGAAGCTTTCTTT
-,-,TRBJ1-4,TRBV18,CASSPPGGSEKLFF,TGTGCCAGCTCACCACCGGGGGGTTCGGAAAAACTGTTTTTT
-,-,TRBJ1-1,TRBV6-4,CASSDEVTEAFF,TGTGCCAGCAGTGACGAGGTAACTGAAGCTTTCTTT
TRBD1,-,TRBJ2-2,TRBV24-1,CATSDPEGRDRGPYRTGELFF,TGTGCCACCAGTGACCCCGAAGGCCGGGACAGGGGGCCATACCGCACCGGGGAGCTGTTTTTT
-,-,TRBJ1-4,TRBV28,CASSLVGEGANEKLFF,TGTGCCAGCAGTTTAGTAGGGGAAGGGGCCAATGAAAAACTGTTTTTT
TRBD1,-,TRBJ1-2,TRBV30,CAWSIETGIYGYTF,TGTGCCTGGAGTATCGAGACAGGGATCTATGGCTACACCTTC
-,-,TRBJ2-7,TRBV30,CAWSVIPHEQYF,TGTGCCTGGAGCGTAATTCCCCACGAGCAGTACTTC
-,-,TRBJ1-2,TRBV28,CASSPSGHNVNLGYTF,TGTGCCAGCAGTCCATCCGGACATAATGTAAATCTTGGCTACACCTTC
-,-,TRBJ2-3,TRBV7-9,CASSLGGVENRYTDTQYF,TGTGCCAGCAGCTTAGGGGGGGTGGAGAATCGCTACACAGATACGCAGTATTTT
TRBD1,-,TRBJ2-7,TRBV2,CASSFRDRVGDEQYF,TGTGCCAGCAGTTTCCGGGACAGGGTCGGAGACGAGCAGTACTTC
-,-,TRBJ2-3,TRBV5-4,CASSVIGQHTDTQYF,TGTGCCAGCAGCGTGATTGGACAGCACACAGATACGCAGTATTTT
-,once,TRBJ1-2,TRBV6-5,CASSSPGELTYGYTF,TGTGCCAGCAGTTCCCCGGGGGAGCTTACCTATGGCTACACCTTC
TRBD1,-,TRBJ2-6,TRBV18,CASSRRTGGVSGANVLTF,TGTGCCAGCTCACGAAGGACAGGGGGCGTCTCTGGGGCCAACGTCCTGACTTTC